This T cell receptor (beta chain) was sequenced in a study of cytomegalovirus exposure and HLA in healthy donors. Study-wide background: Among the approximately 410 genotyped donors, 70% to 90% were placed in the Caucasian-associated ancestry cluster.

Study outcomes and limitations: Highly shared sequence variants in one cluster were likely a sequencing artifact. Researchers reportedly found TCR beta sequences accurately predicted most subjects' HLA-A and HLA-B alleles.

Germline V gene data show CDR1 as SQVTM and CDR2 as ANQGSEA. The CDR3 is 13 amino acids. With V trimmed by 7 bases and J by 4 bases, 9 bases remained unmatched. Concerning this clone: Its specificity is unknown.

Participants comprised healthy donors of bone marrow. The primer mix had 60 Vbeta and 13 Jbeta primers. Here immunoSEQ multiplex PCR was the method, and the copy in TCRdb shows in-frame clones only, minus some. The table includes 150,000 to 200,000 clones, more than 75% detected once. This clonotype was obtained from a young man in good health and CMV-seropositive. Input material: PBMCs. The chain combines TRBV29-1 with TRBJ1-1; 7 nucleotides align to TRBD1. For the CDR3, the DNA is TGCAGCGCAGAGACAGGGTTGGGCACTGAAGCTTTCTTT. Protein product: CSAETGLGTEAFF.